The T cell receptor (beta chain) described here comes from a study of blood T cell repertoires in COVID-19. About the research overall: COVID-19 samples collected from the United States, Italy and Spain covered acute and convalescent phases. Sources were T cells, B-cell-depleted T cells, or PBMCs; the material itself was cDNA or gDNA.

Participants spanned ages roughly 18 to 90 years and resided in 20 to 30 US areas. As processed by the authors: Counts of nucleated cells, estimated from reference gene primer amplification, were obtained. Measured with immunoSEQ multiplex PCR; TCRdb has only the in-frame clones, and not every one. V, J and clone size reflect that table, while D and trimming were determined from the DNA. The profile shows about 240,000 clones, 75% to 90% of them singletons. In germline, CDR1 is MDHEN, CDR2 SYDVKM. The CDR3 totals 16 residues. The junction had 15 bases not matched to a gene; V was cut back by 10 bases and J by 2 bases.

This TCR came from a woman between 40 and 55 years old with acute COVID-19. The sample comprised PBMCs or T cells enriched from blood (not recorded which). The J gene is TRBJ1-1, the V gene TRBV28; TRBD1 matches 8 bases. This chain's CDR3 is CATKPSRTGSNTEAFF. The CDR3 nucleotides are TGTGCCACCAAACCCTCGCGGACAGGGAGTAACACTGAAGCTTTCTTT.